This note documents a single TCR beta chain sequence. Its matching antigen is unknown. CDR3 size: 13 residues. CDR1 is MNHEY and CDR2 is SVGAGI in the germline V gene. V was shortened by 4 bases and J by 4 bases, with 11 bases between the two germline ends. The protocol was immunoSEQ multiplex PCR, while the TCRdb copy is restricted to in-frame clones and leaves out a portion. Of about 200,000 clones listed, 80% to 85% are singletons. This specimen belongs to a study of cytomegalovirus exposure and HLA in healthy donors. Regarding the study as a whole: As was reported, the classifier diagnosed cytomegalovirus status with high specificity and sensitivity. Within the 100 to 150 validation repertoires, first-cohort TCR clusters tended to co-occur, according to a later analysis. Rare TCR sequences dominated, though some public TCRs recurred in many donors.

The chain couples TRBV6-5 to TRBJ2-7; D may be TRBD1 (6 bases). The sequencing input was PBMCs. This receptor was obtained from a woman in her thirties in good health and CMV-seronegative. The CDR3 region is CASSWYREYEQYF. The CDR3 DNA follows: TGTGCCAGCAGTTGGTACAGGGAATACGAGCAGTACTTC.